Below, one TCR beta chain is given with its context. This clone was seen a handful of times. Its antigen remains unidentified. Per-nucleotide qualities are absent, and no much larger clonotype sits a single base away. Ends trimmed: V by 5 bases, J by 3 bases; bases unmatched to a gene: 10. The germline V gene (reference sequence) yields LNHDA for CDR1 and SQIVND for CDR2. There are 16 amino acids in the CDR3, from cysteine to phenylalanine inclusive. Just CDR3 DNA is preserved here, 48 bases in frame from base 1. After more than 9 days of culture, CD4+ T cells were isolated with the EasySep CD4+ T cell isolation kit. Each participant received two doses of an mRNA SARS-CoV-2 vaccine, either BNT162b2 or mRNA-1273. None of the healthy vaccine recipients had a prior SARS-CoV-2 infection, which was confirmed by nucleocapsid antibody tests that came back negative both before and after vaccination. On days 3 and 7, half of the culture medium was replaced with fresh IL-2-containing medium. Unless otherwise noted, each peptide stimulation condition was cultured in triplicate wells. PBMC were separated from whole blood using Ficoll-Paque Plus gradient centrifugation and were then either cryopreserved at -140C or used fresh. The QIAamp micro DNA kit was used to extract genomic DNA from the cultured CD4+ T cells.

This sample is drawn from a study of vaccination effects on CD4 cells after COVID-19 (dated by TCRdb to between 2021 and 2022). With respect to the entire study: In the ViraFEST assay, PBMC were stimulated with viral peptide pools, and TCR sequencing was then used to find antigen-specific CD4+ T cell clonotypes based on their expansion. Post-vaccine samples across the study were collected a median of 72 days after the second dose, with a range of 14 to 241. Roughly 1.9 million PBMC per well were cultured with roughly 10 ug/ml peptides in IMDM containing around 5% human AB serum, around 9.7 IU/ml IL-2 and gentamicin. SARS-CoV-2 spike-specific CD4+ TCR repertoires from before and after mRNA vaccination were compared in COVID-19 convalescent patients and in infection-naive vaccine recipients. A total of approximately 9 COVID-19 convalescent patients and a handful of SARS-CoV-2-naive healthy vaccine recipients were included in the full study. Cultures from other donors in the study were sequenced using the Oncomine TCR Beta short-read assay on an Illumina iSeq 100.

Results the study describes overall, beyond this receptor: The study was limited by a small number of convalescent patients, and early post-infection timepoints were lacking. Clones induced by infection and clones induced by vaccination both contracted markedly at late timepoints after vaccination, which fits with T cell responses waning over time. In healthy vaccine recipients, vaccine-induced clones were almost all SARS-CoV-2 mono-reactive, with only 1 of 255 cross-reactive with common cold coronaviruses.

The protocol used for the library was the immunoSEQ multiplex PCR assay. TCR beta CDR3 sequencing was performed on DNA from the cultured, isolated CD4+ T cells. Turning to the authors' computational methods: Non-productive TCR sequences were discarded, and reads were trimmed to the CDR3 region, with only CDR3s of 7 or more amino acids retained. The MANAFEST web app was used to pick out antigen-specific clonotypes by comparing their expansion in peptide wells with that in reference cultures. To be called positive, a clone needed expansion at FDR<0.05 compared with the reference and with all other wells, an odds ratio greater than 5, and a frequency greater than 0.1% in two replicate wells. Cross-reactive clonotypes were defined as significantly expanded in SARS-CoV-2 spike wells and in at least one common cold coronavirus spike condition. Using the stringdist R package, CDR3 similarity was measured by Levenshtein distance, and unrooted trees were constructed with ape in R 3.6.1. This immuneACCESS table, as held by TCRdb, lists in-frame sequences with V and J called but not all clones. Of the missing ones, under half trace to an unresolved V gene in checked studies; the others have no known cause. V, J and clone size derive from that table, while D and trimming were established from the DNA sequence. This sample holds tens of thousands of clones; around 67% were observed only once. Around 2.1% of the sample comes from the top ten.

This clonotype originated in a human donor who received a COVID-19 vaccine. The input for sequencing was CD4+ T cells from PBMCs cultured without peptide, taken after COVID-19 vaccination. The rearrangement joined TRBV19 to TRBJ1-5; TRBD1 fits 7 bases in the junction. The nucleotide sequence reads TGTGCCAGTAGTCGCGAAAACAGGGGTGCCAATCAGCCCCAGCATTTT. Translated, this gives CASSRENRGANQPQHF.